The next 30 T cell receptor beta chains were all read from a single sample in a study of blood T cells in healthy people across ages. Then a second PCR, running roughly 7 to 11 cycles, was carried out with a sample-barcoded 5' primer and a J-beta primer mix. TCRdb re-called the 5' RACE reads through MiXCR, storing one row per CDR3 protein. This repertoire shows about 750,000 distinct CDR3 sequences, roughly 53% found once; its top ten account for roughly 37%. Sequencing was carried out using blood. These TCRs come from a man older than 75 in good health.

Remarks on this clonotype: This may stem from a read error, because a much larger clone lies one nucleotide away. The chain joins TRBV29-1 to TRBJ1-1; 11 nucleotides agree with TRBD1. Unmatched junction bases numbered 3, after V lost 6 bases and J lost 6 bases. CDR3 length: 12 residues. CDR1 is SQVTM, CDR2 ANQGSEA, per germline. CDR3 residues: CSVEGQGAEAFF. The CDR3 bases are TGCAGCGTGGAGGGACAGGGGGCTGAAGCTTTCTTT.

The CDR3 bases are TGTGCCAGCAGTGGACGACAGTTCTCCTATACCTACGAGCAGTACTTC. It encodes CASSGRQFSYTYEQYF. The J gene is TRBJ2-7, the V gene TRBV6-5; tentative D call: TRBD1 (5 bases). Germline V gene lookup returns CDR1 MNHEY and CDR2 SVGAGI. The V and J ends lost 5 bases and 2 bases respectively, with 19 bases between them. CDR3 length equals 16 residues.

In its sample, this clonotype was seen a few times. CDR3 in DNA: TGCGCCAGCAGCCTACTCGGGGGGACAGGGTACGAGCAGTACTTC. Encoded protein: CASSLLGGTGYEQYF. This chain uses TRBV5-1 with TRBJ2-7; 9 nucleotides align to TRBD1. Germline assignment: CDR1 SGHRS and CDR2 YFSETQ. The junction had 9 bases not matched to a gene; V was cut back by 4 bases and J by 4 bases. The CDR3 is 15 amino acids.

This sequence joins TRBV24-1 and TRBJ2-3, with 8 bases that match TRBD1. Germline loops: CDR1 KGHDR, CDR2 SFDVKD. This CDR3 is 15 amino acids long. V trimming: 9 bases; J trimming: 4 bases; junction bases outside the gene matches: 11. The chain's CDR3 is CATSETGDLSDTQYF. The CDR3 bases are TGTGCCACCTCAGAGACAGGGGATTTGTCAGATACGCAGTATTTT.

The chain links TRBV7-2 to TRBJ1-5; D is possibly TRBD1 (5 bases). Germline CDR1 and CDR2: SGHTA and FQGNSA. The CDR3 totals 15 residues. Trimming removed 0 bases at V and 4 bases at J, with 10 bases between. This CDR3 reads CASSLARQGNQPQHF. CDR3 sequence (DNA): TGTGCCAGCAGCTTAGCGAGGCAGGGAAATCAGCCCCAGCATTTT.

This clonotype was observed a handful of times. The J gene is TRBJ1-4, the V gene TRBV24-1, with unresolved D. Trimming left V 1 base short and J 14 bases short, with 13 bases between. Germline CDR1 and CDR2: KGHDR and SFDVKD. This CDR3 has 13 residues. CDR3 amino acids: CATSDLRGRTLFF. The CDR3 coding sequence is TGTGCCACCAGTGATTTACGGGGAAGAACTCTGTTTTTT.

This clonotype has more than one count but fewer than ten. The rearrangement uses TRBV12-3 or TRBV12-4 and TRBJ2-6; D might be TRBD1 (6 bases). Trimming left V 6 bases short and J 4 bases short, with 13 bases between. CDR3 length: 15 residues. CDR3 DNA: TGTGCCAGCAGCCACCGGACAGCCGGGGCCAACGTCCTGACTTTC. Encoded protein: CASSHRTAGANVLTF.

The gene calls are TRBV11-2 and TRBJ2-5; the match to TRBD2 covers 11 bases. Trimming at V came to 3 bases and at J to 5 bases, leaving 5 bases not matched to a gene. Germline-derived CDR1 and CDR2 are SGHAT and FQNNGV. The CDR3 spans 15 residues. The CDR3 coding sequence is TGTGCCAGCAGCTTGCTAGCGGGAGGAAGTGAGACCCAGTACTTC. This encodes CASSLLAGGSETQYF.

CDR3 in amino acids: CSAVDRVLGYGYTF. For the CDR3, the DNA is TGCAGTGCGGTTGACAGGGTGCTAGGCTATGGCTACACCTTC. This chain joins TRBV20-1 and TRBJ1-2; 7 bases map to TRBD1. This CDR3 spans 14 amino acids. V was clipped by 6 bases and J by 4 bases; unmatched bases: 11. Germline CDR1 and CDR2: DFQATT and SNEGSKA (reference sequence).

As to this clonotype: The junction departs from germline at one end; a sequencing error may be responsible. The chain couples TRBV10-3 to TRBJ2-7; 8 positions match TRBD2. CDR1 and CDR2 from the germline V gene are ENHRY and SYGVKD. The CDR3 covers 15 residues. The CDR3 here is CDISDGGTSVNEQYF. The CDR3 region has the DNA TGTGACATCAGTGACGGGGGGACTAGTGTGAATGAGCAGTACTTC.

V gene TRBV7-3 combines with J gene TRBJ1-2, with 9 bases lining up with TRBD1. This CDR3 is 14 amino acids long. After removal of 5 bases from V and 7 bases from J, the junction contained 8 bases not matched to a gene. Per the germline V gene, CDR1 is SGHTA and CDR2 is FQGTGA. The CDR3 protein is CASSLGQGQSGYTF. The DNA of the CDR3 is TGTGCCAGCAGCCTTGGACAGGGGCAATCTGGCTACACCTTC.

The J gene is TRBJ2-7, the V gene TRBV2; TRBD2 is a possible D gene (6 bases). From germline, CDR1 is SNHLY and CDR2 FYNNEI. V lost 5 bases, J lost 1 base, and 15 bases lay in between. The length of the CDR3 is 15 residues. In nucleotides, the CDR3 is TGTGCCAGCAGTACCACCGGGAGAGAGTCCTACGAGCAGTACTTC. This translates into CASSTTGRESYEQYF. Full variable domain (missing parts from reference TRBV2 and TRBJ2-7): EPEVTQTPSHQVTQMGQEVILRCVPISNHLYFYWYRQILGQKVEFLVSFYNNEISEKSEIFDDQFSVERPDGSNFTLKIRSTKLEDSAMYFCASSTTGRESYEQYFGPGTRLTVT.

The gene calls are TRBV9 and TRBJ2-1; TRBD2 matches 10 bases. CDR1 and CDR2 (germline): SGDLS, YYNGEE. Trimming removed 0 bases from V and 3 bases from J; junction bases left unmatched: 3. CDR3 length equals 16 residues. This CDR3 is CASSVGIAGGYNEQFF. The CDR3 DNA reads as TGTGCCAGCAGCGTAGGGATAGCGGGAGGCTACAATGAGCAGTTCTTC.

This clonotype was detected ten times or more. The chain has TRBV20-1 and TRBJ2-4, with D hard to call. The CDR3 spans 13 residues. V lost 0 bases and J lost 4, with 7 bases in between. CDR1 is DFQATT and CDR2 is SNEGSKA in the germline V gene (reference sequence). The CDR3 sequence is CSARENTKNIQYF. For the CDR3, the DNA is TGCAGTGCTAGAGAGAATACAAAAAACATTCAGTACTTC.

The chain has TRBV19 and TRBJ2-5, with D possibly being TRBD2 (5 bases). Germline-derived CDR1 and CDR2 are LNHDA and SQIVND (reference sequence). The CDR3 covers 12 residues. V lost 6 bases, J lost 9 bases, and 14 bases lay in between. Here the CDR3 DNA reads TGTGCCAGTAGCGACTTAACTAGTTCCCAGTACTTC. Translating it yields CASSDLTSSQYF.

The chain couples TRBV5-1 to TRBJ2-7; D uncertain. This CDR3 has 13 residues. Germline CDR1 is SGHRS and CDR2 is YFSETQ. V was clipped by 5 bases and J by 0 bases, with 9 bases between them. CDR3 sequence: CASRQRSSYEQYF. The CDR3 DNA is TGCGCCAGCAGACAAAGGAGCTCCTACGAGCAGTACTTC.

This clonotype was seen a handful of times. The chain has TRBV27 and TRBJ2-4, with TRBD2 identical over 8 bases. The DNA matches TRBJ2-7 better at its end, which makes the J call doubtful. CDR1 and CDR2 from the germline V gene are MNHEY and SMNVEV (reference sequence). The CDR3 has 14 residues. CDR3 in DNA: TGTGCCAGCACGGCGGGAGGCCTTATGAACGAGCAGTACTTC. Its translation is CASTAGGLMNEQYF.

The J gene is TRBJ2-5, the V gene TRBV25-1, with a possible D match to TRBD1 (5 bases). The CDR3 contains 14 residues. CDR1 and CDR2 (germline): MGHDK, SYGVNS. With 1 base removed from V and 9 bases from J, the gap between germline ends came to 15 bases. The CDR3 coding sequence is TGTGCCAGCAGTGAATCGGGCAGCCTAGGGGCCCAGTACTTC. Amino acid sequence: CASSESGSLGAQYF.

The chain has TRBV20-1 and TRBJ1-4, with 7 bases matching TRBD1. The V gene's germline CDR1 is DFQATT and CDR2 SNEGSKA (reference sequence). This CDR3 is built from 13 residues. Trimming removed 6 bases from V and 2 bases from J; junction bases left unmatched: 3. The CDR3 loop is CSAVQGTNEKLFF. In DNA, the CDR3 is TGCAGTGCGGTACAGGGGACTAATGAAAAACTGTTTTTT.

This clonotype showed up just a few times. CDR3 in DNA: TGTGCCAGCAGCGCTCAACAGGGGTCCTACAATGAGCAGTTCTTC. Protein sequence: CASSAQQGSYNEQFF. The genes are TRBV7-2 and TRBJ2-1, with 7 bases that match TRBD1. From germline, CDR1 is SGHTA and CDR2 FQGNSA. Trimming at V came to 5 bases and at J to 1 base, leaving 5 bases not matched to a gene. CDR3 length: 15 amino acids.

The V and J genes are TRBV20-1 and TRBJ1-2; no firm D call. V gave up 5 bases and J gave up 3 bases, with 10 bases separating them. Per germline, CDR1 DFQATT and CDR2 SNEGSKA (reference sequence). CDR3 length equals 12 residues. This chain's CDR3 is CSARETDYGYTF. The CDR3 DNA reads as TGCAGTGCTCGCGAGACGGACTATGGCTACACCTTC.

The rearrangement uses TRBV18 and TRBJ2-2, with 11 nucleotides matching TRBD2. This CDR3 is built from 19 residues. From germline, CDR1 is KGHSH and CDR2 LQKENI. J was trimmed by 0 bases and V by 8 bases; bases with no gene match: 14. The CDR3 nucleotides are TGTGCCAGCCGACCGGGACTAGCGGTCCGAACGGCGAACACCGGGGAGCTGTTTTTT. Translating it yields CASRPGLAVRTANTGELFF.

This chain's CDR3 is CATSRNVGAGGPGEQFF. The CDR3 coding sequence is TGTGCCACCAGCAGAAACGTCGGAGCGGGAGGGCCCGGTGAGCAGTTCTTC. The chain couples TRBV15 to TRBJ2-1; 10 bases match TRBD2. This CDR3 is built from 17 residues. Germline V CDR1 and CDR2: LNHNV, YYDKDF (reference sequence). V lost 2 bases and J lost 9; bases outside the gene matches: 13. Full variable domain (missing parts from reference TRBV15 and TRBJ2-1): DAMVIQNPRYQVTQFGKPVTLSCSQTLNHNVMYWYQQKSSQAPKLLFHYYDKDFNNEADTPDNFQSRRPNTSFCFLDIRSPGLGDTAMYLCATSRNVGAGGPGEQFFGPGTRLTVL.

The chain is built from TRBV7-9 and TRBJ2-1, with TRBD2 as a possible D gene (5 bases). Deletions cut 5 bases from V and 0 bases from J, with 20 bases between. CDR3 size: 18 residues. Germline-derived CDR1 and CDR2 are SEHNR and FQNEAQ (reference sequence). The CDR3 reads CASSTRVQTKNSYNEQFF. The CDR3 DNA follows: TGTGCCAGCAGCACTAGGGTACAGACGAAAAACTCCTACAATGAGCAGTTCTTC.

The chain uses TRBV12-3 or TRBV12-4 and TRBJ2-1; 7 bases align to TRBD2. With V trimmed by 9 bases and J by 3 bases, 11 bases remained unmatched. The CDR3 covers 15 residues. CDR3 bases: TGTGCCAGTCACAGTTCCCGGGAGGACTACAATGAGCAGTTCTTC. This sequence encodes CASHSSREDYNEQFF.

This clonotype was detected only once. This chain uses TRBV6-6 with TRBJ2-7; TRBD2 matches at 14 bases. V lost 6 bases, J lost 5 bases, and 6 bases stayed unmatched. Germline lookup yields CDR1 MNHNY and CDR2 SVGAGI (reference sequence). This CDR3 spans 15 amino acids. DNA for the CDR3: TGTGCCAGCAGGGGACTAGCGGGAGAAATCCACGAGCAGTACTTC. It is translated as CASRGLAGEIHEQYF.

The chain links TRBV3-1 to TRBJ2-5; 8 bases agree with TRBD1. This CDR3 is built from 14 residues. V trimming: 1 base; J trimming: 6 bases; junction bases outside the gene matches: 4. Looked up from germline, CDR1 is LGHDT and CDR2 is YNNKEL (reference sequence). CDR3 in DNA: TGTGCCAGCAGCCAAGGCCGGGACAGGCAGACCCAGTACTTC. Translating it yields CASSQGRDRQTQYF.

The rearrangement uses TRBV13 and TRBJ2-1; 8 nucleotides align to TRBD2. V lost 6 bases and J lost 8; bases outside the gene matches: 6. This CDR3 region has 13 residues. Germline V gives CDR1 PRHDT, CDR2 FYEKMQ (reference sequence). The chain's CDR3 is CASRGGRRYEQFF. The CDR3 nucleotides read TGTGCCAGCAGGGGCGGGAGGAGATATGAGCAGTTCTTC.

The chain has TRBV29-1 and TRBJ2-7; 12 bases are shared with TRBD2. Per germline, CDR1 SQVTM and CDR2 ANQGSEA. The CDR3 contains 15 residues. V shed 4 bases, J shed 2 bases, and the junction held 6 bases outside the gene matches. The CDR3 sequence is CSVAGLAGKPYEQYF. The CDR3 nucleotides read TGCAGCGTTGCCGGACTAGCGGGGAAACCCTACGAGCAGTACTTC.

This clonotype was detected once. The chain is built from TRBV2 and TRBJ1-4, with TRBD1 matching over 7 bases. The germline V gene encodes CDR1 SNHLY and CDR2 FYNNEI. The CDR3 runs to 16 residues. J was trimmed by 7 bases and V by 6 bases; bases with no gene match: 14. CDR3 coding DNA: TGTGCCAGCAGACCGGGTACGACAGGGCGGGGTGAAAAACTGTTTTTT. Encoded protein: CASRPGTTGRGEKLFF.